This TCR beta chain was sequenced in a study of blood T cell repertoires in COVID-19. Germline CDR1 and CDR2: GTSNPN and SVGIG (reference sequence). The CDR3 sequence is 13 residues long. V lost 5 bases and J lost 0, with 9 bases in between. The repertoire was sequenced with immunoSEQ multiplex PCR; TCRdb's copy has only in-frame clones and lacks some. The sample carries 100,000 to 150,000 clones, 81% recorded once. The sequenced material came from peripheral blood. This sequence originates from a man aged 25 to 45 with COVID-19, enrolled during active disease. This chain uses TRBV30 with TRBJ2-3; D is undetermined. The CDR3 sequence: CAWGSYSTDTQYF. The CDR3 nucleotides are TGTGCCTGGGGATCCTATAGCACAGATACGCAGTATTTT. Looking up the rest from reference TRBV30 and TRBJ2-3 gives the full variable domain: SQTIHQWPATLVQPVGSPLSLECTVEGTSNPNLYWYRQAAGRGLQLLFYSVGIGQISSEVPQNLSASRPQDRQFILSSKKLLLSDSGFYLCAWGSYSTDTQYFGPGTRLTVL.